This T cell receptor beta chain derives from a study of cytomegalovirus exposure and HLA in healthy donors (dated by TCRdb to about 2017). The study in broad terms: According to an earlier analysis of a few hundred of the donors, roughly 180 million T cells yielded 117 million unique TCR beta sequences and about 280 Gb of sequence data. In a later analysis, previously published TCR beta repertoires from several hundred donors were re-analyzed and high-resolution HLA genotyping was added so that TCR occurrence patterns could be studied. Rather than drawing on any new phenotypic data, the later analysis identified candidate immune exposures from TCR beta sequences and the way those sequences occurred across donors. All discovery cohort repertoires had been generated on a single sequencing platform. To predict cytomegalovirus infection status, the study combined high-throughput TCR immunosequencing, statistical association of individual TCRs with disease status, and machine learning. Besides the first cohort of approximately 670 subjects, a separate validation cohort made up of 120 different subjects was used. Across 300 to 500 genotyped donors of the cohort, an average of approximately 200,000 unique TCR beta nucleotide sequences per donor were sequenced, and about a sixth of those sequences were non-productive. The study used immunosequencing to profile the T cell repertoires of several hundred subjects and linked those repertoires to cytomegalovirus serostatus. The study aimed to test whether cataloging public T cell receptors could reveal signatures of past pathogen exposure. Because of strong linkage in the cohort, roughly five DR-DQ haplotypes were treated as single units for association and clustering. An earlier analysis of 587 of the donors applied high-throughput TCR beta sequencing to assess whether each TCR beta V gene segment acted as functional or pseudogenic. The number of donors typed differed by locus, with roughly 629-640 for A, B, C, DRB1 and DQB1, around 560 for DQA1, over 600 for DPA1, and around 450 for DPB1. HLA typing included class I and class II loci at four-digit resolution. Alongside the repertoire data, information on donor age, sex, ethnicity and CMV serostatus was compiled. About 280 gigabases of sequencing data and around 80 million unique TCR sequences made up an early release that covered about 640 HLA-typed donors. Of the roughly 390 genotyped donors, approximately 80% were placed in the genetic ancestry cluster associated with self-reported Caucasian donors. Genome-wide SNP genotypes for about three fifths of the roughly 670 donors were used in a later genetic analysis, which treated that subset as a discovery cohort. General findings and caveats noted by the study authors: Correlated functional status among segregating V segments might reflect linkage disequilibrium, but an unknown experimental factor could not be ruled out. Because counts were too low, about 18 rarely observed V segments, including chromosome 9 orphons, were left out of the earlier analysis of a few hundred of the donors. In a later analysis, several top co-occurrence clusters were reported to appear linked to parvovirus B19, influenza, CMV and Epstein-Barr virus. Because HLA typing was unavailable for some donors at each locus, only the typed subset was used in association tests. In a later analysis, 16,951 TCR beta sequences were associated with specific HLA alleles at a false discovery rate of 0.05. Most TCR sequences were seen in very few donors, while some public TCRs were found in many individuals. According to a later analysis, TCR association rates differed among HLA loci, with DRB1 alleles showing the most associated TCRs and HLA-C alleles showing the fewest. V-gene and J-gene trimming of TCR beta chains was associated with a missense DCLRE1C variant in a later genetic analysis, and the association was replicated in an independent cohort. Because the 87-base-pair reads could not distinguish some IMGT-functional V segments, including TRBV6-2 and TRBV6-3, those segments were excluded. Compared with the roughly 720-donor mean, donors in an Asian-associated ancestry cluster had fewer N-insertions in productive TCRs, according to a later genetic analysis. The study listed 150 to 200 TCR beta chains as associated with cytomegalovirus. In both the original and validation cohorts, the classifier was reported to diagnose cytomegalovirus status with high specificity and sensitivity. A group of highly shared sequence variants was considered likely to be a technical artifact of the sequencing pipeline. For the cohort, immune exposure information was limited to CMV serostatus. Broadly in line with IMGT annotations, most TCR beta V segments showed up in productive rearrangements about 87% or about 30% of the time in an earlier analysis of roughly 590 of the donors. Three of the identified cytomegalovirus-associated TCR beta chains were confirmed in vitro to be specific for cytomegalovirus antigens. This cohort had only TCR beta chains sequenced, and the lack of alpha or paired-chain data limited which features could be detected. Presence/absence analyses assumed roughly uniform sequencing depth across donors, an assumption that may not hold. It was suggested by the authors that the approach could potentially be generalized to other disease states and immunological phenotypes. Strong co-occurrence of HLA alleles, especially DR and DQ, made assigning TCR associations to individual alleles difficult. A later analysis found that most CMV-associated TCR beta chains appeared HLA-restricted, with HLA associations seemingly driven largely by CMV exposure. A further reported finding was that TCR beta sequences accurately predicted the HLA-A and HLA-B alleles for most subjects in the first cohort. In a later analysis, HLA-associated TCR beta chains were found to be more clonally expanded and to have lower generation probabilities than equally common non-associated chains.

Libraries were made using the immunoSEQ multiplex PCR assay. For the multiplex PCR, a mixture combining 60 forward primers for TCR Vbeta segments and 13 reverse primers for TCR Jbeta segments was used. A multiplex PCR assay on genomic DNA amplified the CDR3 region of rearranged TCR beta genes. The amplified TCR beta libraries were sequenced on the Illumina HiSeq System as 87-base-pair reads. Processing in the source paper ran as follows. A later analysis counted about 76 million unique TCR beta chains across the 666 repertoires, and some 11 million of these chains were shared by at least two donors. A nearest-neighbor algorithm error-corrected the raw reads and collapsed the reads into unique sequences, merging closely related sequences to remove PCR and sequencing errors. To assign V, D and J gene segments, CDR3 sequences were aligned to IMGT reference sequences. For a sequence to be retained, at least a six-nucleotide match to both a V gene segment and a J gene segment was required. Rearrangements were classified as productive when the CDR3 lacked stop codons and remained in frame with V and J, and all other rearrangements were classified as non-productive. CDR3 was defined according to IMGT convention as the region running from the second conserved V-encoded cysteine to the conserved J-encoded phenylalanine. Sequences without an unambiguous match to a single V gene segment were excluded from the earlier analysis of approximately 600 of the donors. An earlier analysis of approximately 590 of the donors called V segments functional above 56.7% productive rearrangements and segregating when the between-donor standard deviation exceeded 5%. A statistical classification framework was built for diagnosing cytomegalovirus status from the catalog of TCR beta chain sequences. V and J gene assignment, in a later analysis, came from comparing TCR nucleotide sequences with IMGT/GENE-DB human TR gene sequences. Using the TCRdist pipeline, a later analysis assigned CDR3 sequences along with most-parsimonious VDJ recombination scenarios. In a later analysis, each TCR beta chain was defined by its CDR3 amino acid sequence together with its V-gene family, and reads lacking a unique V-gene family were excluded. In a later analysis, fewer than 650 highly shared, low-generation-probability nucleotide sequences were removed to address suspected cross-contamination and a sequencing artifact. In a later analysis, a clonal expansion index for each public chain was calculated from normalized within-repertoire ranks of inferred template counts. Generation probabilities in a later analysis came from a VDJ recombination model fitted to out-of-frame rearrangements, and those results were checked against IGoR. Hypergeometric tests were used in a later analysis to score TCR-TCR, TCR-HLA and TCR-CMV co-occurrence, with a repertoire-size bias correction applied to the TCR pairs. In a later analysis, false discovery rates were estimated by permuting HLA or CMV assignments 20 times. In a later analysis, co-occurring TCRs were grouped using DBSCAN, and TCRdist sequence similarity was added for clustering within HLA-allele-positive subsets. Repertoires with fewer than 30,000 or more than 120,000 public chains were left out of co-occurrence clustering, as were several repertoires with anomalous nucleotide sharing. Here the immuneACCESS table is served through TCRdb, limited to in-frame sequences with V and J called. Missing clones are a known gap in these copies; in checked studies unresolved V genes cover under half, and the rest lacks a known reason. The V and J calls and clone size are taken from that table; D and trimming were inferred from the DNA. This sample holds fewer than 110,000 clones; about 80% were observed only once. The biggest ten clones account for 3.5% to 5% of the sample.

V has 7 bases trimmed and J has 4 bases trimmed; junction bases matching no gene number 8. As encoded in the germline V gene, CDR1 is MDHEN while CDR2 is SYDVKM. The CDR3 numbers 15 residues from cysteine through phenylalanine. CDR3 DNA is the only sequence kept; it has 45 bases, read in frame from the first base. Regarding this clone: Its antigen is currently not known. Nothing much larger sits one base from this clone, and base qualities are not available.

The cohort comprised approximately 700 healthy bone marrow donors. At the time of sampling, all cohort members were nominally healthy, though unrecorded immune exposures were likely present. The donor tested CMV seronegative, placing the donor among the roughly 340 seronegative members of the cohort. A peripheral blood sample was provided by each donor, and peripheral blood mononuclear cells were used for TCR beta sequencing. The Qiagen DNeasy Blood Extraction Kit was used to extract genomic DNA from the blood cell samples. This TCR derives from a middle-aged man in good health and CMV-seronegative. The rearranged segments are TRBV28 and TRBJ1-5, with TRBD1 identical over 9 junction bases. Sequences were obtained from PBMCs. The sequence in DNA is TGTGCCAGCACCTGGGACAGGGAGTGGAATCAGCCCCAGCATTTT. It is translated as CASTWDREWNQPQHF.